This entry concerns a single TCR beta chain. Its antigen is as yet unknown. Unique molecular identifiers were incorporated during preparation of the TCRbeta library. TCRdb reanalysed the PCR reads using MiXCR and keeps one entry per CDR3 protein. The data hold some 150,000 distinct CDR3 sequences, with 7.5% to 9% observed a single time. Trimming pared 5 bases from V and 6 bases from J, leaving 19 bases between. Looked up from germline, CDR1 is MNHEY and CDR2 is SMNVEV (reference sequence). CDR3 length equals 15 residues. The sample belongs to a study of T-cell reconstitution after alpha-beta-depleted transplantation in children. Study-wide results and caveats: Alpha-beta T cells about two months after transplant reportedly derived from several hundred expanded graft clones.

Material: PBMCs, mostly from graft donor cells, obtained 180 days after TCRalphabeta/CD19-depleted stem cell transplant. This sequence joins TRBV27 and TRBJ1-1; possibly TRBD1 for D (6 bases). The origin of this receptor is a female patient aged 2 to 10 who had a stem cell transplant for congenital amegakaryocytic thrombocytopenia, so the T cells may come from the graft donor. CDR3: CASSPGTPWIPEAFF. CDR3 DNA: TGTGCCAGCAGTCCCGGGACACCCTGGATACCTGAAGCTTTCTTT.